This T cell receptor beta chain was obtained from a study of early T cells in non-severe SARS-CoV-2 infection. Turning to the study itself: Unsorted whole-blood RNA was sequenced in bulk, leaving chains unpaired.

Germline CDR1 and CDR2: MNHEY and SMNVEV (reference sequence). The CDR3 has 14 amino acids. Trimming removed 8 bases at V and 6 bases at J, with 20 bases between. This clonotype turned up a few times. The antigen is unknown. The TCR library protocol attached unique molecular identifiers to the individual cDNA molecules. TCRdb used MiXCR to reprocess the 5' RACE reads, holding one entry per CDR3 protein. The sample has about 53,000 distinct CDR3 sequences, roughly 12% seen once; the top ten hold around 2.5%. General study points: Anti-spike CD8 specificities were favored by VDJdb matching, whose results missed private and CD4 specificities.

The source of this sequence is an adult who was a healthcare worker with PCR-confirmed SARS-CoV-2 infection or an uninfected control (not recorded which). This sample comprised whole blood, obtained at baseline. J is TRBJ2-7 and V is TRBV27, with a tentative D call TRBD1 (6 bases). CDR3 sequence (DNA): TGTGCCAGCTCTCGGGTGACAGGTTGGGGCGAGCAGTACTTC. Protein product: CASSRVTGWGEQYF.